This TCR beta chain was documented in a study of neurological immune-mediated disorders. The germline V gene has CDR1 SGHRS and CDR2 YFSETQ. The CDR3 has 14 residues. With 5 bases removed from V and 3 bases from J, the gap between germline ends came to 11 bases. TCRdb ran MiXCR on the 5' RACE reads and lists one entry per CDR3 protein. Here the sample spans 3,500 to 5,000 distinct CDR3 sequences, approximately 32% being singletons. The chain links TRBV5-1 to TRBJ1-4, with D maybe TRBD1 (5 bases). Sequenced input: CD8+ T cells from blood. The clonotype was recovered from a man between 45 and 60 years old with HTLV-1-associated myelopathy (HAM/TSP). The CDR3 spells CASRPQGPNEKLFF. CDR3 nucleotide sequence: TGCGCCAGCAGGCCTCAGGGTCCTAATGAAAAACTGTTTTTT. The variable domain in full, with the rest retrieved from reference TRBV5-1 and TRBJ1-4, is KAGVTQTPRYLIKTRGQQVTLSCSPISGHRSVSWYQQTPGQGLQFLFEYFSETQRNKGNFPGRFSGRQFSNSRSEMNVSTLELGDSALYLCASRPQGPNEKLFFGSGTQLSVL.